This TCR beta chain came from a study of blood T cell repertoires in COVID-19. In the authors' workflow: How many nucleated cells were present was estimated from reference gene primer amplification. The repertoire was sequenced with immunoSEQ multiplex PCR; TCRdb's copy has only in-frame clones and lacks some. From that table come the V and J calls and clone size; the DNA was used to work out D and trimming. The data hold about 120,000 clones, with approximately 80% observed a single time. Trimming cost V 7 bases and J 2 bases; bases outside gene matches: 10. The CDR3 totals 16 residues. The V gene's germline CDR1 is SNHLY and CDR2 FYNNEI.

This TCR came from a human donor in a cohort sampled during active COVID-19. The V call is TRBV2, the J call TRBJ1-2, with TRBD1 matching 10 bases. The sample comprised peripheral blood. CDR3 bases: TGTGCCAGCACTCTCCGGGGGACAGGGGCCAACTATGGCTACACCTTC. Protein: CASTLRGTGANYGYTF.